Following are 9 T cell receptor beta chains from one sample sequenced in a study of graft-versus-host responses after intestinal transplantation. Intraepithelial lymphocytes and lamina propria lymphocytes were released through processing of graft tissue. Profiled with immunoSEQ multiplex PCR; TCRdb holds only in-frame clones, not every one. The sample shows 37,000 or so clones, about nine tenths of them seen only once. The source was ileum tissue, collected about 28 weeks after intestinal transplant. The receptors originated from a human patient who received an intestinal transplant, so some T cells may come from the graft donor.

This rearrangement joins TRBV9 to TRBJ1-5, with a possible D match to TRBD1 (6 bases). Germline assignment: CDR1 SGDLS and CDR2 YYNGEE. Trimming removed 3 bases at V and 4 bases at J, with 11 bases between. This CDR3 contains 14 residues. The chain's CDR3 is CASSGLQGNQPQHF. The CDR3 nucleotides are TGTGCCAGCAGCGGACTCCAGGGGAATCAGCCCCAGCATTTT.

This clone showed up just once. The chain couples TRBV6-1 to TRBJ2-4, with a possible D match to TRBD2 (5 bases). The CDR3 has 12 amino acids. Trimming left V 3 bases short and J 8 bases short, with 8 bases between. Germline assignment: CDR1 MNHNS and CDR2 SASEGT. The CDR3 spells CASSDWGDIQYF. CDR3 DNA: TGTGCCAGCAGTGACTGGGGAGACATTCAGTACTTC.

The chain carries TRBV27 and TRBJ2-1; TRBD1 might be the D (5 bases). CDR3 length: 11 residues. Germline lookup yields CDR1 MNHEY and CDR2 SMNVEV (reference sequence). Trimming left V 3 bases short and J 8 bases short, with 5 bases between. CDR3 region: CASSFRDEQFF. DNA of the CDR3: TGTGCCAGCAGTTTCAGGGATGAGCAGTTCTTC.

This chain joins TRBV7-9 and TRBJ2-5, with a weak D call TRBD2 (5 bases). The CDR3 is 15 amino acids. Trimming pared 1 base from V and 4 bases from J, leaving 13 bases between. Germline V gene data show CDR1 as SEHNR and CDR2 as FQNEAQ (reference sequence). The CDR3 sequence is CASSLVAGTGETQYF. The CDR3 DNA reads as TGTGCCAGCAGCTTAGTGGCGGGCACGGGAGAGACCCAGTACTTC.

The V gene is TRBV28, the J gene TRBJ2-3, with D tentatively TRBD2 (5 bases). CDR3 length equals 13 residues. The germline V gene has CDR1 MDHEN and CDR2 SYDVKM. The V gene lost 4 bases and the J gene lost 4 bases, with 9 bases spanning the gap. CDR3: CASSSSMADTQYF. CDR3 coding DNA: TGTGCCAGCAGTTCTAGCATGGCAGATACGCAGTATTTT.

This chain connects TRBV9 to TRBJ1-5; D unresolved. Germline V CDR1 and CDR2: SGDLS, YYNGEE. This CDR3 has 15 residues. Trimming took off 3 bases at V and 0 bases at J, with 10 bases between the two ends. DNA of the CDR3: TGTGCCAGCAGCGAAGCGGGCCATAGCAATCAGCCCCAGCATTTT. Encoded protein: CASSEAGHSNQPQHF. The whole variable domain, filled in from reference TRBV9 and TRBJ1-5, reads DSGVTQTPKHLITATGQRVTLRCSPRSGDLSVYWYQQSLDQGLQFLIQYYNGEERAKGNILERFSAQQFPDLHSELNLSSLELGDSALYFCASSEAGHSNQPQHFGDGTRLSIL.

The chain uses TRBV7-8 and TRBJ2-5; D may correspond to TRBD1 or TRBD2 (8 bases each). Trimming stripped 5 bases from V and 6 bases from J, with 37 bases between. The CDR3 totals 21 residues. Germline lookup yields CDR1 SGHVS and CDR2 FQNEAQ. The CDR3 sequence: CASSRALTGGLAGGSRKTQYF. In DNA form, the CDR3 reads TGTGCCAGCAGCCGGGCCCTAACAGGGGGTCTGGCGGGGGGCAGTAGGAAGACCCAGTACTTC.

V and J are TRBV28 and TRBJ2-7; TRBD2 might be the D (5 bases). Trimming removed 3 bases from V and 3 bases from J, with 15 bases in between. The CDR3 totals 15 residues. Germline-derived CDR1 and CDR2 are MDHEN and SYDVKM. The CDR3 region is CASSLPGERDYEQYF. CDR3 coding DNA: TGTGCCAGCAGTTTGCCAGGAGAGAGGGACTACGAGCAGTACTTC.

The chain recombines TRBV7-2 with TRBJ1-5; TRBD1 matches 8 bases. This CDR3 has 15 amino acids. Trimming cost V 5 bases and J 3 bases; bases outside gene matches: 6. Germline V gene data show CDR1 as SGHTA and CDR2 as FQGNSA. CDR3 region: CASSPRTGYNQPQHF. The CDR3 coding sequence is TGTGCCAGCAGCCCCCGGACAGGGTACAATCAGCCCCAGCATTTT.